The source of this TCR beta chain is a study of identifying expanded T cells in peripheral blood. Sequencing used immunoSEQ multiplex PCR; TCRdb keeps in-frame clones, though not all of them. The data hold about 90,000 clones, with 88% observed a single time. Collection occurred without any documented infections or immune events in donors. Broader study findings: Around 1.2 clones differed between technical replicates, versus approximately 17 and 20 over time. Variance in clone template counts between approximately 2-week samples significantly increased with total template count across all healthy donors.

This clone has a handful of counts. Its target is unknown. The sequenced sample consisted of blood. The receptor was derived from a person aged 18-70 years in good health.

CDR3 amino acids: CATSHDIRYGYTF. CDR3 coding DNA: TGTGCCACCAGCCACGACATCCGCTATGGCTACACCTTC. The V call is TRBV15, the J call TRBJ1-2; no clear D. Germline CDR1 is LNHNV and CDR2 is YYDKDF (reference sequence). The CDR3 spans 13 residues. V was pared by 5 bases and J by 4 bases, with 11 bases between.